This is a list of T cell receptor beta chains from one sample in a study of shared clonotypes between healthy human individuals. The protocol was immunoSEQ multiplex PCR, while the TCRdb copy is restricted to in-frame clones and leaves out a portion. The sample has approximately 2,000,000 clones, about 90% seen once; the top ten hold approximately 0.39%. Input material: naive CD4+ T cells from PBMCs. These receptors were taken from a man between 18 and 35 years old in good health. Some clones in this sample may be carry-over from other donors' samples. Each CDR3 is given with its conserved first and last residue. The D gene is left open where the match is weak. Expanded clones get a size class; other rows say once, few or many, or leave the size out.

v_call: TRBV29-1
clone_size: NA
j_call: TRBJ2-3
d_call: TRBD2
cdr3_aa: CSVVPWGTRDTSSTDTQYF
cdr3_nt: TGCAGCGTTGTCCCATGGGGGACTAGGGACACCTCTAGCACAGATACGCAGTATTTT

v_call: TRBV6-1
clone_size: NA
j_call: TRBJ1-5
d_call: NA
cdr3_aa: CASTLGAYSNQPQHF
cdr3_nt: TGTGCCAGCACATTAGGGGCCTATAGCAATCAGCCCCAGCATTTT

v_call: TRBV28
clone_size: NA
j_call: TRBJ1-5
d_call: NA
cdr3_aa: CASTGKQFYSNQPQHF
cdr3_nt: TGTGCCAGCACGGGGAAACAGTTTTATAGCAATCAGCCCCAGCATTTT

v_call: TRBV7-2
clone_size: NA
j_call: TRBJ1-2
d_call: NA
cdr3_aa: CASRGNYGYTF
cdr3_nt: TGTGCCAGCAGGGGCAACTATGGCTACACCTTC

v_call: TRBV28
clone_size: NA
j_call: TRBJ2-1
d_call: NA
cdr3_aa: CASSHGTLNEQFF
cdr3_nt: TGTGCCAGCAGTCACGGGACGCTCAATGAGCAGTTCTTC

v_call: TRBV7-6
clone_size: NA
j_call: TRBJ1-4
d_call: NA
cdr3_aa: CASSPHFATNEKLFF
cdr3_nt: TGTGCCAGCAGCCCACACTTTGCAACTAATGAAAAACTGTTTTTT

v_call: TRBV5-1
clone_size: once
j_call: TRBJ2-1
d_call: NA
cdr3_aa: CASRRDFASYNEQFF
cdr3_nt: TGCGCCAGCCGTAGGGACTTCGCCTCCTACAATGAGCAGTTCTTC

v_call: TRBV2
clone_size: NA
j_call: TRBJ2-1
d_call: TRBD1
cdr3_aa: CATVQGTGRYNEQFF
cdr3_nt: TGTGCCACCGTCCAAGGGACAGGGAGATACAATGAGCAGTTCTTC

v_call: TRBV2
clone_size: NA
j_call: TRBJ2-7
d_call: TRBD1
cdr3_aa: CASRRYLGQTSYEQYF
cdr3_nt: TGTGCCAGCAGACGCTATTTGGGACAGACTTCCTACGAGCAGTACTTC

v_call: TRBV28
clone_size: once
j_call: TRBJ1-5
d_call: NA
cdr3_aa: CASSLVFSGFNQPQHF
cdr3_nt: TGTGCCAGCAGTTTAGTCTTTTCAGGGTTTAATCAGCCCCAGCATTTT

v_call: TRBV12-2
clone_size: NA
j_call: TRBJ2-1
d_call: NA
cdr3_aa: CASRSQFVAGPFCRPYNEQFF
cdr3_nt: TGTGCAAGTCGCTCCCAGTTCGTAGCGGGCCCTTTCTGTCGGCCCTACAATGAGCAGTTCTTC

v_call: TRBV7-2
clone_size: NA
j_call: TRBJ1-3
d_call: NA
cdr3_aa: CASSLVGISGNTIYF
cdr3_nt: TGTGCCAGCAGCTTAGTCGGGATATCTGGAAACACCATATATTTT

v_call: TRBV5-1
clone_size: few
j_call: TRBJ1-1
d_call: NA
cdr3_aa: CASSRPGMNTEAFF
cdr3_nt: TGCGCCAGCAGCAGGCCAGGGATGAACACTGAAGCTTTCTTT

v_call: TRBV7-9
clone_size: NA
j_call: TRBJ2-7
d_call: NA
cdr3_aa: CASSLYPQLYEQYF
cdr3_nt: TGTGCCAGCAGCTTATACCCCCAACTCTACGAGCAGTACTTC

v_call: TRBV5-1
clone_size: NA
j_call: TRBJ2-1
d_call: NA
cdr3_aa: CASSPTLDSYNEQFF
cdr3_nt: TGCGCCAGCAGCCCCACCTTGGACTCCTACAATGAGCAGTTCTTC

v_call: TRBV9
clone_size: NA
j_call: TRBJ1-3
d_call: TRBD1
cdr3_aa: CASSYRGLSGNTIYF
cdr3_nt: TGTGCCAGCAGTTACAGGGGCCTCTCTGGAAACACCATATATTTT

v_call: TRBV6-1
clone_size: NA
j_call: TRBJ1-5
d_call: NA
cdr3_aa: CASSEEGRIAQPQHF
cdr3_nt: TGTGCCAGCAGTGAAGAGGGAAGGATAGCTCAGCCCCAGCATTTT

v_call: TRBV4-2
clone_size: NA
j_call: TRBJ2-7
d_call: NA
cdr3_aa: CASSQGGGVPGPSPYEQYF
cdr3_nt: TGTGCCAGCAGCCAAGGCGGAGGGGTCCCCGGGCCTAGCCCCTACGAGCAGTACTTC

v_call: TRBV19
clone_size: NA
j_call: TRBJ1-5
d_call: TRBD1
cdr3_aa: CASSPWDRGPPGRQPQHF
cdr3_nt: TGTGCCAGTAGTCCCTGGGACAGGGGCCCTCCAGGGAGGCAGCCCCAGCATTTT

v_call: TRBV7-9
clone_size: NA
j_call: TRBJ2-7
d_call: TRBD1
cdr3_aa: CASSSQGPEHSYEQYF
cdr3_nt: TGTGCCAGCAGCTCACAGGGGCCCGAACACTCCTACGAGCAGTACTTC

v_call: TRBV7-6
clone_size: NA
j_call: TRBJ2-4
d_call: TRBD2
cdr3_aa: CASSLRAGVLGKNIQYF
cdr3_nt: TGTGCCAGCAGCTTACGGGCGGGAGTCCTAGGCAAAAACATTCAGTACTTC

v_call: TRBV5-1
clone_size: once
j_call: TRBJ2-3
d_call: NA
cdr3_aa: CASSLGTFTDTQYF
cdr3_nt: TGCGCCAGCAGCTTGGGAACATTCACAGATACGCAGTATTTT

v_call: TRBV7-2
clone_size: NA
j_call: TRBJ2-4
d_call: NA
cdr3_aa: CASSLEASVPLNIQYF
cdr3_nt: TGTGCCAGCAGCTTAGAAGCTAGCGTACCGTTAAACATTCAGTACTTC

v_call: TRBV2
clone_size: NA
j_call: TRBJ2-3
d_call: TRBD1
cdr3_aa: CASPRGGGSTDTQYF
cdr3_nt: TGTGCCAGCCCGAGAGGGGGCGGGAGCACAGATACGCAGTATTTT

v_call: TRBV7-3
clone_size: once
j_call: TRBJ2-1
d_call: TRBD2
cdr3_aa: CASSSPEGSGRYPPAYNEQFF
cdr3_nt: TGTGCCAGCAGCTCCCCGGAGGGTAGCGGGAGGTACCCCCCGGCCTACAATGAGCAGTTCTTC

v_call: TRBV9
clone_size: NA
j_call: TRBJ1-4
d_call: NA
cdr3_aa: CASSVAEGVFNEKLFF
cdr3_nt: TGTGCCAGCAGCGTAGCTGAAGGGGTCTTTAATGAAAAACTGTTTTTT

v_call: TRBV19
clone_size: NA
j_call: TRBJ1-4
d_call: NA
cdr3_aa: CASSIGTGNEKLFF
cdr3_nt: TGTGCCAGTAGTATAGGTACAGGCAATGAAAAACTGTTTTTT

v_call: TRBV5-1
clone_size: NA
j_call: TRBJ1-5
d_call: TRBD1
cdr3_aa: CASSTGTGDNQPQHF
cdr3_nt: TGCGCCAGCAGCACCGGGACAGGGGACAATCAGCCCCAGCATTTT

v_call: TRBV5-1
clone_size: NA
j_call: TRBJ1-5
d_call: TRBD1
cdr3_aa: CASSLGTGGQPQHF
cdr3_nt: TGCGCCAGCAGCTTGGGAACAGGGGGTCAGCCCCAGCATTTT

v_call: TRBV28
clone_size: NA
j_call: TRBJ1-5
d_call: NA
cdr3_aa: CASSLHPMGAVNNQPQHF
cdr3_nt: TGTGCCAGCAGTCTCCACCCCATGGGGGCGGTTAACAATCAGCCCCAGCATTTT

v_call: TRBV4-2
clone_size: NA
j_call: TRBJ2-7
d_call: TRBD2
cdr3_aa: CASSPPGTSGYEQYF
cdr3_nt: TGTGCCAGCAGCCCACCCGGGACTAGCGGCTACGAGCAGTACTTC

v_call: TRBV4-1
clone_size: NA
j_call: TRBJ2-5
d_call: NA
cdr3_aa: CASSQGSGKSQETQYF
cdr3_nt: TGCGCCAGCAGCCAGGGGTCGGGGAAGTCCCAAGAGACCCAGTACTTC

v_call: TRBV30
clone_size: NA
j_call: TRBJ2-3
d_call: TRBD2
cdr3_aa: CAWSVFRVPSGTPQVTDTQYF
cdr3_nt: TGTGCCTGGAGTGTCTTTCGGGTTCCTAGCGGGACGCCGCAGGTAACAGATACGCAGTATTTT

v_call: TRBV14
clone_size: NA
j_call: TRBJ2-5
d_call: TRBD2
cdr3_aa: CASSQGLAGVETQYF
cdr3_nt: TGTGCCAGCAGCCAAGGGCTAGCGGGAGTTGAGACCCAGTACTTC

v_call: TRBV28
clone_size: NA
j_call: TRBJ1-2
d_call: NA
cdr3_aa: CASSSYSGHYYGYTF
cdr3_nt: TGTGCCAGCAGTTCCTACTCTGGACACTACTATGGCTACACCTTC

v_call: TRBV27
clone_size: NA
j_call: TRBJ1-1
d_call: NA
cdr3_aa: CASRLIPGTEAFF
cdr3_nt: TGTGCCAGCAGGTTGATACCGGGGACTGAAGCTTTCTTT

v_call: TRBV7-3
clone_size: NA
j_call: TRBJ1-4
d_call: TRBD1
cdr3_aa: CASSFSPGQGDEKLFF
cdr3_nt: TGTGCCAGCAGCTTCTCGCCGGGACAGGGGGACGAAAAACTGTTTTTT

v_call: TRBV5-1
clone_size: NA
j_call: TRBJ2-3
d_call: NA
cdr3_aa: CASSLEGLRDTQYF
cdr3_nt: TGCGCCAGCAGCTTGGAAGGGTTGAGAGATACGCAGTATTTT

v_call: TRBV27
clone_size: NA
j_call: TRBJ2-7
d_call: TRBD2
cdr3_aa: CASSLSGRGSYEQYF
cdr3_nt: TGTGCCAGCAGTTTGAGCGGGAGGGGGTCCTACGAGCAGTACTTC

v_call: TRBV28
clone_size: once
j_call: TRBJ1-1
d_call: NA
cdr3_aa: CASRGAGTQRMAFF
cdr3_nt: TGTGCCAGCAGGGGAGCCGGGACACAACGCATGGCTTTCTTT

v_call: TRBV5-1
clone_size: NA
j_call: TRBJ2-2
d_call: NA
cdr3_aa: CASSPGAGNTGELFF
cdr3_nt: TGCGCCAGCAGCCCGGGGGCAGGGAACACCGGGGAGCTGTTTTTT

v_call: TRBV6-1
clone_size: NA
j_call: TRBJ1-5
d_call: NA
cdr3_aa: CASSVGLSNQPQHF
cdr3_nt: TGTGCCAGCAGTGTCGGGTTGAGCAATCAGCCCCAGCATTTT